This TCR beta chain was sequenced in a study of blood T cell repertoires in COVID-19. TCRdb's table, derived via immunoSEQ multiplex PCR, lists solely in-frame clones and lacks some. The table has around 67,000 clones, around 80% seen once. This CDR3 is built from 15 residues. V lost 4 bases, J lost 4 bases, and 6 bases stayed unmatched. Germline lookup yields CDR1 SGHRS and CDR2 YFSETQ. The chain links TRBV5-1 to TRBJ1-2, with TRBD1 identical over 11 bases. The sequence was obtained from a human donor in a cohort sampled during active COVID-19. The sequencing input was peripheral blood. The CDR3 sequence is CASSPGQGAGYGYTF. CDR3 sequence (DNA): TGCGCCAGCAGCCCCGGACAGGGGGCTGGCTATGGCTACACCTTC.